A selection of T cell receptor beta chains follows, all from one sample in a study of T cells in Graves' hyperthyroidism and ophthalmopathy. From the multiplex PCR reads, TCRdb called clonotypes with MiXCR, one entry per CDR3 protein. The table records around 400,000 distinct CDR3 sequences, approximately 25% of them present only once. The sample taken for sequencing was blood. Receptor source: a man aged 45 to 65 with Graves' hyperthyroidism. CDR3s include the opening cysteine and the closing phenylalanine or tryptophan. The D gene is left open where the match is weak. Clone size, where shown, is once, few, many, or a class for clones that have expanded.

v_gene	j_gene	d_gene	abundance	CDR3aa	CDR3nt
TRBV3-1	TRBJ2-7	TRBD1	many	CASSHRDRAYEQYF	TGTGCCAGCAGCCACCGCGACAGGGCCTACGAGCAGTACTTC
TRBV7-6	TRBJ2-1	TRBD2	few	CASSRGGLAGGDEQFF	TGTGCCAGCAGCCGCGGTGGGCTAGCGGGGGGGGATGAGCAGTTCTTC
TRBV15	TRBJ1-5	TRBD1	few	CATSTYRGSNQPQHF	TGTGCCACCAGCACCTACAGGGGCTCCAATCAGCCCCAGCATTTT
TRBV2	TRBJ1-4	-	-	CASRRTATNEKLFF	TGTGCCAGCAGACGGACTGCAACTAATGAAAAACTGTTTTTT
TRBV15	TRBJ2-1	-	many	CATSREINEQFF	TGTGCCACCAGCAGGGAGATCAATGAGCAGTTCTTC
TRBV5-1	TRBJ2-5	-	once	CASSLAGDRDSSSGSRETQYF	TGCGCCAGCAGCTTGGCGGGGGACCGGGACAGTTCCAGCGGGAGCAGGGAGACCCAGTACTTC
TRBV24-1	TRBJ2-1	-	-	CATSATGFEQFF	TGTGCCACCAGTGCCACAGGGTTTGAGCAGTTCTTC
TRBV3-1	TRBJ1-2	-	many	CASSQSSGSGYGYTF	TGTGCCAGCAGCCAATCCAGTGGGTCGGGGTATGGCTACACCTTC
TRBV30	TRBJ1-1	-	many	CASSQGYTEAFF	TGTGCCTCGTCGCAGGGCTACACTGAAGCTTTCTTT
TRBV28	TRBJ2-5	-	once	CASSLRHPRSHPKETQYF	TGTGCCAGCAGTTTGCGGCACCCCCGCTCCCACCCTAAAGAGACCCAGTACTTC
TRBV11-2	TRBJ2-7	TRBD1	-	CASSLDGTGVEQYF	TGTGCCAGCAGCTTAGATGGGACAGGGGTAGAGCAGTACTTC
TRBV5-1	TRBJ2-7	-	many	CASSLPGGFEQYF	TGCGCCAGCAGCTTGCCGGGGGGCTTCGAGCAGTACTTC
TRBV6-9	TRBJ2-2	-	once	CASSYQRGTTGELFF	TGTGCCAGCAGCTACCAGAGGGGGACCACCGGGGAGCTGTTTTTT
TRBV11-2	TRBJ1-5	-	few	CASSHLGQTKLRGNQPQHF	TGTGCCAGCAGCCATTTGGGCCAAACTAAATTGAGGGGCAATCAGCCCCAGCATTTT
TRBV14	TRBJ2-3	TRBD2	-	CASSHGLAVDTQYF	TGTGCCAGCAGCCATGGACTAGCGGTTGATACGCAGTATTTT
TRBV2	TRBJ1-1	TRBD1	many	CASSRQGNTEAFF	TGTGCCAGCAGTCGACAGGGGAACACTGAAGCTTTCTTT
TRBV13	TRBJ2-7	TRBD2	many	CASSPQGLAGGPDYEQYF	TGTGCCAGCAGCCCTCAGGGACTAGCGGGAGGGCCGGACTACGAGCAGTACTTC
TRBV12-3/TRBV12-4	TRBJ2-7	-	-	CASSPLTDTFFPYEQYF	TGTGCCAGCAGCCCCCTGACAGATACCTTTTTCCCCTACGAGCAGTACTTC
TRBV19	TRBJ2-6	-	-	CASRRSDSGTSSGANVLTF	TGTGCCAGTAGACGATCGGACTCCGGGACGTCCTCTGGGGCCAACGTCCTGACTTTC
TRBV2	TRBJ2-7	TRBD1	many	CASSEMVQGGEQYF	TGTGCCAGCAGTGAAATGGTACAGGGGGGCGAGCAGTACTTC
TRBV20-1	TRBJ2-1	TRBD1	many	CSARGSGQLYNEQFF	TGCAGTGCTAGAGGCTCGGGACAGCTTTACAATGAGCAGTTCTTC
TRBV5-5	TRBJ1-1	-	-	CASSIRGAEAFF	TGTGCCAGCAGCATCCGGGGGGCTGAAGCTTTCTTT
TRBV5-6	TRBJ2-6	-	-	CASSLDREKLSGANVLTF	TGTGCCAGCAGCTTGGATAGGGAAAAATTGTCTGGGGCCAACGTCCTGACTTTC
TRBV6-5	TRBJ2-7	TRBD1	-	CASSYSTQGAGEQYF	TGTGCCAGCAGTTACTCGACCCAGGGGGCAGGAGAGCAGTACTTC
TRBV11-1	TRBJ2-7	-	many	CASSKGNYEQYF	TGTGCCTCGAGTAAGGGGAACTACGAGCAGTACTTC
TRBV11-3	TRBJ2-1	-	few	CASSLRQGTEQFF	TGTGCCAGCAGTTTGCGTCAGGGGACTGAGCAGTTCTTC